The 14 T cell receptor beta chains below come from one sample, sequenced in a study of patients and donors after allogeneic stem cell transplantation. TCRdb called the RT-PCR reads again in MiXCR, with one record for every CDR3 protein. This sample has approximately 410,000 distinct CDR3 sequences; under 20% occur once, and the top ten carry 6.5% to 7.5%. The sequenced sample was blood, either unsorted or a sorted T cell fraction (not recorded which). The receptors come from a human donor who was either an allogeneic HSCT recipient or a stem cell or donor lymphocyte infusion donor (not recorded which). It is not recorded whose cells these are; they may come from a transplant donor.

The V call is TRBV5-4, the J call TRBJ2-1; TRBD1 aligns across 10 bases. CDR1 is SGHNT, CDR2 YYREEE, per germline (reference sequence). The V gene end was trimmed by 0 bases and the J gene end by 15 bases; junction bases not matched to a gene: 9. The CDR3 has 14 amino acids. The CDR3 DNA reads TGTGCCAGCAGCTTGGAACGACAGGGGGCTTTACGGTTCTTC. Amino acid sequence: CASSLERQGALRFF.

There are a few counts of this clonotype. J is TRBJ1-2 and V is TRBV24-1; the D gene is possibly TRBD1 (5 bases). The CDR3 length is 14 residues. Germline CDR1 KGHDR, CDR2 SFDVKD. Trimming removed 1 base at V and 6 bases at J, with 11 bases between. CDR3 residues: CATSDFRRVHGYTF. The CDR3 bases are TGTGCCACCAGTGATTTTCGCAGGGTTCATGGCTACACCTTC.

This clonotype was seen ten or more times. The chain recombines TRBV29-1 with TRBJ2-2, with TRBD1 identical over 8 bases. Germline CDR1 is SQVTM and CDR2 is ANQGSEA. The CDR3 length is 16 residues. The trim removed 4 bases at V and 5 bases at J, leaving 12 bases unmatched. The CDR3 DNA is TGCAGCGTTGGCCTGGGACAGGAGACTAGAACCGGGGAGCTGTTTTTT. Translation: CSVGLGQETRTGELFF.

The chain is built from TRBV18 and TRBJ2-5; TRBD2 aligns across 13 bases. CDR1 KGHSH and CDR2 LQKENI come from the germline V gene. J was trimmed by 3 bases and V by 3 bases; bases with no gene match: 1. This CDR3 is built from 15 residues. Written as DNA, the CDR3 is TGTGCCAGCTCACCCGGGACTAGCGGGGAAGAGACCCAGTACTTC. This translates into CASSPGTSGEETQYF.

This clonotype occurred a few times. As DNA, the CDR3 is TGTGCCAGCAGCCCCCGGGACAGGAAAAACATTCAGTACTTC. It encodes CASSPRDRKNIQYF. The chain recombines TRBV7-2 with TRBJ2-4; 8 nucleotides match TRBD1. The CDR3 is made up of 14 amino acids. V lost 5 bases, J lost 4 bases, and 4 bases stayed unmatched. Germline V CDR1 and CDR2: SGHTA, FQGNSA. Based on the CDR3 plus reference TRBV7-2 and TRBJ2-4, the full variable domain is GAGVSQSPSNKVTEKGKDVELRCDPISGHTALYWYRQSLGQGLEFLIYFQGNSAPDKSGLPSDRFSAERTGGSVSTLTIQRTQQEDSAVYLCASSPRDRKNIQYFGAGTRLSVL.

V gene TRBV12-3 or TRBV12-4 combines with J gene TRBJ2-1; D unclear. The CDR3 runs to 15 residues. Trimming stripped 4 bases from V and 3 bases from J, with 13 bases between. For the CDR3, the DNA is TGTGCCAGCAGTTCGGGCGGTGATATCTACAATGAGCAGTTCTTC. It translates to CASSSGGDIYNEQFF.

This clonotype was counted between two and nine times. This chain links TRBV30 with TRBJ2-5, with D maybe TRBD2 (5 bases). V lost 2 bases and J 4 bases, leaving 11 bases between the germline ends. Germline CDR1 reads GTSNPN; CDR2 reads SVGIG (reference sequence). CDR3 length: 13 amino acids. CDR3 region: CAWSFGSGETQYF. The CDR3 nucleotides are TGTGCCTGGAGTTTTGGGAGCGGAGAGACCCAGTACTTC.

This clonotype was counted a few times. CDR3 coding DNA: TGTGCCAGCAGTTTCAACCGGGACACATCCTACGAGCAGTACTTC. Its translation: CASSFNRDTSYEQYF. The chain employs TRBV27 and TRBJ2-7; possibly TRBD1 for D (6 bases). The germline gives CDR1 MNHEY, CDR2 SMNVEV (reference sequence). The CDR3 covers 15 residues. V lost 3 bases and J 1 base, leaving 13 bases between the germline ends.

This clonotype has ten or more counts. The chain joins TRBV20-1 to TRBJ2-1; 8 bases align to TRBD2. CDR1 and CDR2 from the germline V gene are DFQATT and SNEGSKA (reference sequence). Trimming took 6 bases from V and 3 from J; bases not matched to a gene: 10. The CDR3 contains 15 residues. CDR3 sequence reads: CSAGLAGGGYNEQFF. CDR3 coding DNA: TGCAGTGCGGGGCTAGCGGGTGGGGGCTACAATGAGCAGTTCTTC.

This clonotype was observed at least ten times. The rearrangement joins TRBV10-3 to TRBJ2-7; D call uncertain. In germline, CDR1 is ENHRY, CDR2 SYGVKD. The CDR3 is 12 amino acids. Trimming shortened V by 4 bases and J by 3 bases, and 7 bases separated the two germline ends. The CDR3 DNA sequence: TGTGCCATCAGTGTCCGCGGCTACGAGCAGTACTTC. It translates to CAISVRGYEQYF.

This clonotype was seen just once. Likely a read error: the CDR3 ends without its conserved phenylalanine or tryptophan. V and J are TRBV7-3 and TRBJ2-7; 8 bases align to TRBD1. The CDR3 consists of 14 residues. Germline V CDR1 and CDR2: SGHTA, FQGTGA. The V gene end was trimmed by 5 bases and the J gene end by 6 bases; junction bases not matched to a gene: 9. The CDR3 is CASSHPDRVSEQYL. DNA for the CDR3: TGTGCCAGCAGCCACCCGGACAGGGTTTCCGAGCAGTACTTA.

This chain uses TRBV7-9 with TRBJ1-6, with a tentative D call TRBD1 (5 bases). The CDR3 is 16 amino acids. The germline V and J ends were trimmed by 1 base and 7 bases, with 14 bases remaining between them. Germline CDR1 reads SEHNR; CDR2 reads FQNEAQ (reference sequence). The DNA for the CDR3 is TGTGCCAGCAGCTTAGAGGGTATGGGACCGAATTCACCCCTCCACTTT. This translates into CASSLEGMGPNSPLHF.

CDR3 bases: TGCGCCAGCAGCCAAGAGTCTAGCGGCAAGGGTGTCTACGAGCAGTACTTC. This sequence encodes CASSQESSGKGVYEQYF. The V and J genes are TRBV4-1 and TRBJ2-7; 7 positions match TRBD2. Germline CDR1 MGHRA, CDR2 YSYEKL. This CDR3 comprises 17 residues. V was pared by 0 bases and J by 3 bases, with 11 bases of the junction left unmatched.

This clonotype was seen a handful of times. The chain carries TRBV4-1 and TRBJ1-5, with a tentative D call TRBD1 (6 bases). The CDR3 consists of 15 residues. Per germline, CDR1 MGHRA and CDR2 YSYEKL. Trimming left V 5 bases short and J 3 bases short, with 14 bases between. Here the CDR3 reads CASSGLAGVNQPQHF. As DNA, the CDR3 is TGCGCCAGCAGCGGTCTCGCAGGGGTCAATCAGCCCCAGCATTTT.